These 16 T cell receptor beta chains originate from one sample sequenced in a study of cytomegalovirus exposure and HLA in healthy donors. This PCR relied on a set of 60 Vbeta primers and 13 Jbeta primers. Repertoires were generated with immunoSEQ multiplex PCR, while TCRdb's copy carries only in-frame clones and drops some. This sample has 150,000 to 200,000 clones, with roughly three quarters found just once. The source material was PBMCs. The origin of the receptors is a man aged 35-49 years in good health and CMV-seropositive.

On this clone: Its ends do not fully match the called genes, so a read error is possible. Other DNA sequences of this sample code for an identical CDR3. CDR3 region: CASSETWVGARLDGNSPLHF. DNA for the CDR3: TGTGCTAGCAGTGAAACTTGGGTGGGGGCAAGGTTGGATGGTAATTCACCCCTCCACTTT. The chain employs TRBV6-1 and TRBJ1-6; tentatively, D is TRBD1 (6 bases). Germline CDR1 MNHNS, CDR2 SASEGT. The CDR3 covers 20 residues.

This clone was observed a single time. V usage is TRBV6-1 and J usage is TRBJ1-5; 8 bases fit TRBD1. Germline values: CDR1 MNHNS, CDR2 SASEGT. The J segment lost 1 base and the V segment lost 6 bases, leaving 5 bases of the junction unmatched. CDR3 length equals 15 residues. The CDR3 DNA sequence: TGTGCCAGCAGCGCGTCAGGGGGCAGCAATCAGCCCCAGCATTTT. It encodes CASSASGGSNQPQHF.

The J gene is TRBJ2-7, the V gene TRBV19; a weak D match, TRBD1 (6 bases). Germline assignment: CDR1 LNHDA and CDR2 SQIVND (reference sequence). There are 14 residues in the CDR3. Deletions cut 5 bases from V and 3 bases from J, with 14 bases between. CDR3 coding DNA: TGTGCCAGTAGTTTACAGGGAAAGGGCTACGAGCAGTACTTC. Residues: CASSLQGKGYEQYF.

This chain connects TRBV7-2 to TRBJ1-5; possibly TRBD1 for D (6 bases). Germline CDR1 SGHTA, CDR2 FQGNSA. V gave up 2 bases and J gave up 5 bases, with 13 bases separating them. The CDR3 is made up of 15 amino acids. The chain's CDR3 is CASSLTQQGYQPQHF. The DNA of the CDR3 is TGTGCCAGCAGCTTAACACAACAGGGCTATCAGCCCCAGCATTTT.

This rearrangement joins TRBV10-3 to TRBJ1-4, with TRBD1 identical over 10 bases. The CDR3 is 15 residues long. Germline lookup yields CDR1 ENHRY and CDR2 SYGVKD. V lost 6 bases and J lost 10; bases outside the gene matches: 11. CDR3 sequence: CAIRTEGQGMGKLFF. The CDR3 DNA sequence: TGTGCCATCAGGACAGAGGGACAGGGGATGGGAAAACTGTTTTTT.

The chain joins TRBV6-5 to TRBJ2-6; D perhaps matches TRBD1 (6 bases). This CDR3 contains 16 residues. V lost 2 bases to trimming and J lost 4 bases, with 12 bases between them. The germline gives CDR1 MNHEY, CDR2 SVGAGI. The CDR3 bases are TGTGCCAGCAGTTACGGTACAGGGCTGGGGGCCAACGTCCTGACTTTC. Translating gives CASSYGTGLGANVLTF.

This chain joins TRBV27 and TRBJ2-2; 9 bases fit TRBD1. Per the germline V gene, CDR1 is MNHEY and CDR2 is SMNVEV (reference sequence). The CDR3 covers 15 residues. The V and J ends lost 3 bases and 9 bases, in that order; junction bases with no gene match: 8. The CDR3 reads CASSFLGQGNRELFF. DNA for the CDR3: TGTGCCAGCAGTTTTCTCGGACAGGGGAATAGGGAGCTGTTTTTT.

V is TRBV2 and J is TRBJ1-2, with D possibly being TRBD1 (6 bases). Looked up from germline, CDR1 is SNHLY and CDR2 is FYNNEI. CDR3 length equals 15 residues. Between the trimmed V and J ends, which lost 6 bases and 3 bases, there was a span of 17 bases. The CDR3 DNA reads TGTGCCAGCAGCGAGGGACAACCTTTTTACTATGGCTACACCTTC. Translated: CASSEGQPFYYGYTF.

J is TRBJ1-1 and V is TRBV19; 7 bases are a match to TRBD1. J lost 5 bases, V lost 2 bases, and 11 bases had no gene match. There are 16 residues in the CDR3. Germline CDR1 LNHDA, CDR2 SQIVND (reference sequence). The CDR3 region has the DNA TGTGCCAGTAGTATAAGCCCAGGGGGTTTAAGGACTGAAGCTTTCTTT. Its translation is CASSISPGGLRTEAFF. Together with reference TRBV19 and TRBJ1-1, the CDR3 gives the full variable domain: DGGITQSPKYLFRKEGQNVTLSCEQNLNHDAMYWYRQDPGQGLRLIYYSQIVNDFQKGDIAEGYSVSREKKESFPLTVTSAQKNPTAFYLCASSISPGGLRTEAFFGQGTRLTVV.

In its sample, this clone was seen a few times. V usage is TRBV5-4 and J usage is TRBJ1-1, with 8 bases fitting TRBD1. Germline loops: CDR1 SGHNT, CDR2 YYREEE (reference sequence). V was clipped by 4 bases and J by 8 bases; unmatched bases: 7. The CDR3 is 13 amino acids. CDR3 DNA: TGTGCCAGCAGCCGGACAGGGTCGTCCGAAGCTTTCTTT. Translation gives CASSRTGSSEAFF.

The chain is built from TRBV27 and TRBJ2-7; 9 bases are a match to TRBD1. The CDR3 covers 16 residues. Unmatched junction bases numbered 11, after V lost 3 bases and J lost 5 bases. Germline CDR1 is MNHEY and CDR2 is SMNVEV (reference sequence). CDR3 region: CASSLGPGQGSDEQYF. The CDR3 DNA is TGTGCCAGCAGTTTGGGTCCGGGACAGGGTAGTGACGAGCAGTACTTC.

This chain connects TRBV7-2 to TRBJ2-4; D may be TRBD1 (5 bases). The CDR3 extends over 16 amino acids. Trimming stripped 0 bases from V and 0 bases from J, with 9 bases between. Germline V gives CDR1 SGHTA, CDR2 FQGNSA. CDR3 bases: TGTGCCAGCAGCTTAGCGGGGCTCCTAGCCAAAAACATTCAGTACTTC. The encoded protein is CASSLAGLLAKNIQYF.

This chain joins TRBV19 and TRBJ2-3, with D unclear. The CDR3 has 14 residues. V lost 5 bases to trimming and J lost 0 bases, with 9 bases between them. Per germline, CDR1 LNHDA and CDR2 SQIVND (reference sequence). CDR3 DNA sequence: TGTGCCAGTAGTGTTCAGTCTAGCACAGATACGCAGTATTTT. Its protein product is CASSVQSSTDTQYF.

This chain connects TRBV10-3 to TRBJ2-5; 7 bases are a match to TRBD1. Judging by the DNA end, TRBJ2-7 fits better; the J call may be wrong. CDR3 size: 15 residues. The V gene's germline CDR1 is ENHRY and CDR2 SYGVKD. Written as DNA, the CDR3 is TGTGCCATCAGTGGCCAGGGGGAAAGCTCCTACGAGCAGTACTTC. Translating gives CAISGQGESSYEQYF.

This rearrangement joins TRBV6-6 to TRBJ2-3, with 9 bases fitting TRBD2. V lost 5 bases and J lost 3; bases outside the gene matches: 6. The germline V gene has CDR1 MNHNY and CDR2 SVGAGI (reference sequence). The length of the CDR3 is 15 residues. CDR3: CASSPPSGATDTQYF. The CDR3 coding sequence is TGTGCCAGCAGTCCTCCTAGCGGGGCGACAGATACGCAGTATTTT.

The chain recombines TRBV18 with TRBJ2-3; the D gene is possibly TRBD2 (5 bases). The CDR3 is made up of 13 amino acids. The V and J ends lost 6 bases and 8 bases respectively, with 15 bases between them. Germline V gives CDR1 KGHSH, CDR2 LQKENI. The CDR3 DNA reads TGTGCCAGCTCCCCCCATGAGGCGGGTACGCAGTATTTT. Its protein product is CASSPHEAGTQYF.